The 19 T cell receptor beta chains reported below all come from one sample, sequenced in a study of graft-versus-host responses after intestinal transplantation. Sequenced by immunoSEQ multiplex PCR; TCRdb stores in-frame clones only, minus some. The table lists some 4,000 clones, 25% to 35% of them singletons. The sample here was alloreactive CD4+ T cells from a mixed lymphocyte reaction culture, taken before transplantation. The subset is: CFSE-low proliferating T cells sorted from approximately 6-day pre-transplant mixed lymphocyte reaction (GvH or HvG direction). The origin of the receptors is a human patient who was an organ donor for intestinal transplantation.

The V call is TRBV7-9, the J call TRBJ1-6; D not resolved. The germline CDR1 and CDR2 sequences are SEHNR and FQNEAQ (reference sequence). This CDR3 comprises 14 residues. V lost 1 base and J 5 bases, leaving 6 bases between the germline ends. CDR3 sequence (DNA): TGTGCCAGCAGCTTAGGAGGAGATAATTCACCCCTCCACTTT. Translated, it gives CASSLGGDNSPLHF.

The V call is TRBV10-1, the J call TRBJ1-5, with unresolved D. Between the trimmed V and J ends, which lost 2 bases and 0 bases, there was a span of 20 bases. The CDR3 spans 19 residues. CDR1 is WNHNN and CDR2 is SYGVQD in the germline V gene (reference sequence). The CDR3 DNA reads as TGCGCCAGCAGTGAGCGCCAGCGTCCGGTCCGGGATAGCAATCAGCCCCAGCATTTT. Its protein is CASSERQRPVRDSNQPQHF.

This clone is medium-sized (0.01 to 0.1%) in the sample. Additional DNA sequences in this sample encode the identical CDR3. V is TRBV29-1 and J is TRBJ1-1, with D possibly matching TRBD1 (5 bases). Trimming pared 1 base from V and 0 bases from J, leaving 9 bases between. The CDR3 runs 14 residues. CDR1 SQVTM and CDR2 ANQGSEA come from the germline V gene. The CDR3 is CSVEVQGLNTEAFF. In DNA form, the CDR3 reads TGCAGCGTTGAAGTCCAGGGCCTGAACACTGAAGCTTTCTTT.

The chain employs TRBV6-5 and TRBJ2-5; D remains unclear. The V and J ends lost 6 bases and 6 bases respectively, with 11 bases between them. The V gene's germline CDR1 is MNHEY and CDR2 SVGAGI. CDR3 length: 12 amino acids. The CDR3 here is CASSWLNQTQYF. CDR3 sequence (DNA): TGTGCCAGCAGCTGGTTGAACCAGACCCAGTACTTC.

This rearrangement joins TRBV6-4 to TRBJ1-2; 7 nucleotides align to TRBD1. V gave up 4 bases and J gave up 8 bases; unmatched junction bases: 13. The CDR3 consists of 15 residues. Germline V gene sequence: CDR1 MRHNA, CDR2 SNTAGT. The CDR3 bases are TGTGCCAGCAGTGGGTTAGACAGGGCTCTCTTAGGCTACACCTTC. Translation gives CASSGLDRALLGYTF.

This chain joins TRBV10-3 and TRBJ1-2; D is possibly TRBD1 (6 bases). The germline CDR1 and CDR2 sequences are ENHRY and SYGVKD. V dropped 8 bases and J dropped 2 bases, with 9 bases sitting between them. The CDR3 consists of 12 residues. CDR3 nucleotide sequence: TGTGCCATCGGGCAGGGGAACTATGGCTACACCTTC. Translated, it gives CAIGQGNYGYTF.

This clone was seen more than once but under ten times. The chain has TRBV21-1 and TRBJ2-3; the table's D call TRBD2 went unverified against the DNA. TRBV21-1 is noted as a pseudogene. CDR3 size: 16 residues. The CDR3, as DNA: TGTGCCAGCAGCACCCGACTAGTACCTCGTACAGATACGCAGTATTTT. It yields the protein CASSTRLVPRTDTQYF.

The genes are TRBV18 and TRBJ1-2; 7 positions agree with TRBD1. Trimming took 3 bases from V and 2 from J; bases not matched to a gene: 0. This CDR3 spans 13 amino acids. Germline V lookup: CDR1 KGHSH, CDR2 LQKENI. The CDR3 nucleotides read TGTGCCAGCTCACCGGACAGGAACTATGGCTACACCTTC. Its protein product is CASSPDRNYGYTF.

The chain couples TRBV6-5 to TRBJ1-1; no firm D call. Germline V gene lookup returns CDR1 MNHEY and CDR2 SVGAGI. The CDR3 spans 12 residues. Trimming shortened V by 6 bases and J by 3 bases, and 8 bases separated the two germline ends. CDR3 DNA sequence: TGTGCCAGCAGAAGCCCAGACACTGAAGCTTTCTTT. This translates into CASRSPDTEAFF.

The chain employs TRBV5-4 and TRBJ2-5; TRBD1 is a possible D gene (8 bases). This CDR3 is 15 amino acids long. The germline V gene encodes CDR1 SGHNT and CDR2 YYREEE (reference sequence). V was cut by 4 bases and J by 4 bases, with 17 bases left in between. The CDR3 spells CASSTPQGGGETQYF. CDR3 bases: TGTGCCAGCAGCACACCACAGGGGGGGGGAGAGACCCAGTACTTC.

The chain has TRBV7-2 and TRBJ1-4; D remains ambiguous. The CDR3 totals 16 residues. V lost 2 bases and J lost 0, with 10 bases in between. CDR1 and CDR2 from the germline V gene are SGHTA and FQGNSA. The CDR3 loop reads CASSLRQTATNEKLFF. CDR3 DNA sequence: TGTGCCAGCAGCTTAAGGCAGACTGCAACTAATGAAAAACTGTTTTTT.

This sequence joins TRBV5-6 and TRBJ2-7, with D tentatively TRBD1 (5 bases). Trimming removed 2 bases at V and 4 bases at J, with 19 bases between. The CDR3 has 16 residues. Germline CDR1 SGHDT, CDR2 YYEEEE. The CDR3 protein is CASSLTPRAASYEQYF. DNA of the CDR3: TGTGCCAGCAGCTTAACCCCCAGGGCGGCATCGTACGAGCAGTACTTC.

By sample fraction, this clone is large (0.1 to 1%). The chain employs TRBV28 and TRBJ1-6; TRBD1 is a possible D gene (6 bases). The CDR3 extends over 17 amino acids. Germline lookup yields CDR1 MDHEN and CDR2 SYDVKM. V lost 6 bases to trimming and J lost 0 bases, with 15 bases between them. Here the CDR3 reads CASSPGTTSSYNSPLHF. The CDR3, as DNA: TGTGCCAGCAGCCCCGGGACAACGAGCTCCTATAATTCACCCCTCCACTTT.

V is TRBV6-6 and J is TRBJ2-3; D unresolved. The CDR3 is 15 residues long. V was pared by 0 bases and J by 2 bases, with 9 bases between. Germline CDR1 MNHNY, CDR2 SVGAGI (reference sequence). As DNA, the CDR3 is TGTGCCAGCAGTTACTCTAGGTGGGTCACAGATACGCAGTATTTT. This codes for CASSYSRWVTDTQYF.

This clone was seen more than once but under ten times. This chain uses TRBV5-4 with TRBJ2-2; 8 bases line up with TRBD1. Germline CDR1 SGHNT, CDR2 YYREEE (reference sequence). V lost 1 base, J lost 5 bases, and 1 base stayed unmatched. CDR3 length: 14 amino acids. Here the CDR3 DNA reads TGTGCCAGCAGCTTGAGACAGGGGACCGGGGAGCTGTTTTTT. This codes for CASSLRQGTGELFF. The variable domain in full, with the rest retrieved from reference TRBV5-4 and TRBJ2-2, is ETGVTQSPTHLIKTRGQQVTLRCSSQSGHNTVSWYQQALGQGPQFIFQYYREEENGRGNFPPRFSGLQFPNYSSELNVNALELDDSALYLCASSLRQGTGELFFGEGSRLTVL.

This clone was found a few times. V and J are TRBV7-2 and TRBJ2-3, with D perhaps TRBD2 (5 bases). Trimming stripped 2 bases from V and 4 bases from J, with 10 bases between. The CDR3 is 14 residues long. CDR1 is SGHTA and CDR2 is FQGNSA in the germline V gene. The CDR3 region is CASSLRRLADTQYF. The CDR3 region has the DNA TGTGCCAGCAGCTTAAGGAGGCTAGCAGATACGCAGTATTTT.

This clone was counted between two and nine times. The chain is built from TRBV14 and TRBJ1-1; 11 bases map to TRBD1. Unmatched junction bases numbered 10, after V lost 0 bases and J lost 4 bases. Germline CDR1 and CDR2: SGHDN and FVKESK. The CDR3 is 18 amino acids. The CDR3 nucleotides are TGTGCCAGCAGCCAAGACTTATTTCCCGGGACAGGGGGCACTGAAGCTTTCTTT. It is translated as CASSQDLFPGTGGTEAFF.

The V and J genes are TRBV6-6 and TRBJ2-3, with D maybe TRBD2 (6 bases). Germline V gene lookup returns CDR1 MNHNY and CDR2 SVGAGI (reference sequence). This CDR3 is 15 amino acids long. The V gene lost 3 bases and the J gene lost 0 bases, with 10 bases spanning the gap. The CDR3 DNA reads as TGTGCCAGCAGTTATCTCCGGGGGAGCACAGATACGCAGTATTTT. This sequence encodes CASSYLRGSTDTQYF.

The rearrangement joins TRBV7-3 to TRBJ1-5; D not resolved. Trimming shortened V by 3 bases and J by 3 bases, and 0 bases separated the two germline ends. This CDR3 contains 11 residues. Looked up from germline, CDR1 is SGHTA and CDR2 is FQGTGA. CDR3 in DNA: TGTGCCAGCAGCTTCAATCAGCCCCAGCATTTT. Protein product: CASSFNQPQHF.